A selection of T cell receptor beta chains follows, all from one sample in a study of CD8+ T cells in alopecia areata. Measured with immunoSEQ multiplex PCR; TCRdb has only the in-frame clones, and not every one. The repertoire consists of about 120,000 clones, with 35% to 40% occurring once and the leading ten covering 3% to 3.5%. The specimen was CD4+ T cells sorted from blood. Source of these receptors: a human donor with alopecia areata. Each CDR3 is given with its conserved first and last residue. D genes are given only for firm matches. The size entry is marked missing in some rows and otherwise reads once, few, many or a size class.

cdr3_nt: TGTGCCAGCGGGGGGATGTCCTACGAGCAGTACTTC
cdr3_aa: CASGGMSYEQYF
clone_size: .
v_call: TRBV2
j_call: TRBJ2-7
d_call: .

cdr3_nt: TGCGCCAGCAGCCAAGATCTTGGGACAGGGAGTACTGAAGCTTTCTTT
cdr3_aa: CASSQDLGTGSTEAFF
clone_size: few
v_call: TRBV4-3
j_call: TRBJ1-1
d_call: TRBD1

cdr3_nt: TGCAGCGTGGCGACAGGAAAGGACACTGAAGCTTTCTTT
cdr3_aa: CSVATGKDTEAFF
clone_size: few
v_call: TRBV29-1
j_call: TRBJ1-1
d_call: .

cdr3_nt: TGCAGCGTTGAGGGGACTAGCGGGGTCTATATCACAGATACGCAGTATTTT
cdr3_aa: CSVEGTSGVYITDTQYF
clone_size: few
v_call: TRBV29-1
j_call: TRBJ2-3
d_call: TRBD2

cdr3_nt: TGCGCCAGCAGCTTGGGACAGACTATTTACAATGAGCAGTTCTTC
cdr3_aa: CASSLGQTIYNEQFF
clone_size: .
v_call: TRBV5-1
j_call: TRBJ2-1
d_call: .

cdr3_nt: TGCGCCAGCAGCTTGAACCAGAAAGAGACCCAGTACTTC
cdr3_aa: CASSLNQKETQYF
clone_size: .
v_call: TRBV5-1
j_call: TRBJ2-5
d_call: .

cdr3_nt: TGTGCCAGCAGCCAAGATCCAGCGGGGTTCTCAGATACGCAGTATTTT
cdr3_aa: CASSQDPAGFSDTQYF
clone_size: few
v_call: TRBV4-2
j_call: TRBJ2-3
d_call: TRBD2

cdr3_nt: TGTGCCAGCAGGATCAGCGGGGGGGGCACAGATACGCAGTATTTT
cdr3_aa: CASRISGGGTDTQYF
clone_size: few
v_call: TRBV6-6
j_call: TRBJ2-3
d_call: TRBD2

cdr3_nt: TGTGCCAGCAGACGGAAACAGGGGTCGGACACCGGGGAGCTGTTTTTT
cdr3_aa: CASRRKQGSDTGELFF
clone_size: .
v_call: TRBV5-4
j_call: TRBJ2-2
d_call: TRBD1

cdr3_nt: TGTGCCAGCAGTGAGCAGGGGTCCTGGAGAGCTTTCTTT
cdr3_aa: CASSEQGSWRAFF
clone_size: .
v_call: TRBV2
j_call: TRBJ1-1
d_call: .